These 29 T cell receptor beta chains were all obtained from the same sample, sequenced in a study of tumor-infiltrating lymphocytes in primary liver carcinoma. Blood RNA originated from unsorted whole blood, with germline DNA additionally extracted. Starting from approximately 470 ng of total RNA, TCR beta cDNA was produced with a primer in the constant region. Each TCR beta library was derived from three nested multiplex PCR rounds that employed slightly modified ARM-PCR. TRBV1-TRBV30 forward primers and a C-beta reverse primer were used in the first two PCR rounds, which each ran for 10 cycles. TCRdb reanalysed the multiplex PCR reads using MiXCR and keeps one entry per CDR3 protein. The sample contains roughly 330,000 distinct CDR3 sequences, about 61% of which appear only once. The sequencing input was peripheral blood. These receptors all come from a man aged 40-49 years with primary liver carcinoma and hepatitis B virus infection.

V and J are TRBV4-2 and TRBJ2-1; D uncertain. The CDR3 runs to 17 residues. Trimming removed 6 bases from V and 6 bases from J, with 24 bases in between. Germline V gene lookup returns CDR1 LGHNA and CDR2 YNFKEQ. CDR3 DNA sequence: TGTGCCAGCAGTCGAGATATAGGGTCCGTACTACTCAATGAGCAGTTCTTC. It codes for CASSRDIGSVLLNEQFF.

V usage is TRBV6-1 and J usage is TRBJ2-5, with 7 bases aligning to TRBD2. From germline, CDR1 is MNHNS and CDR2 SASEGT. The CDR3 totals 13 residues. V shed 0 bases, J shed 5 bases, and the junction held 0 bases outside the gene matches. The CDR3 reads CASSEATSETQYF. DNA of the CDR3: TGTGCCAGCAGTGAAGCGACTAGCGAGACCCAGTACTTC.

In regard to this clonotype: Being one base from a much bigger clone, this may be a read error. The chain employs TRBV4-2 and TRBJ2-7; TRBD1 or TRBD2 may be the D gene (5 bases each). The ends were cut back, 4 bases at V and 4 bases at J, with 17 bases in the middle. CDR1 and CDR2 (germline): LGHNA, YNFKEQ. The length of the CDR3 is 15 residues. The CDR3: CASSREGASSYEQYF. CDR3 nucleotides: TGTGCCAGCAGCCGAGAAGGGGCTAGCAGTTACGAGCAGTACTTC.

The chain links TRBV27 to TRBJ1-6; unclear D gene. The V gene lost 2 bases and the J gene lost 10 bases, with 15 bases spanning the gap. This CDR3 region has 15 residues. CDR1 is MNHEY, CDR2 SMNVEV, per germline (reference sequence). CDR3 DNA sequence: TGTGCCAGCAGTTTAATGGCTTGGGGAGAATCACCCCTCCACTTT. Translating it yields CASSLMAWGESPLHF.

This clonotype showed up many times. This chain joins TRBV29-1 and TRBJ2-1; a weak D match, TRBD2 (6 bases). This CDR3 has 10 residues. Germline V gene lookup returns CDR1 SQVTM and CDR2 ANQGSEA. The ends were cut back, 6 bases at V and 11 bases at J, with 11 bases in the middle. The CDR3 region is CSVTGTQQFF. The DNA of the CDR3 is TGCAGCGTCACCGGGACTCAGCAGTTCTTC.

As concerns this clonotype: This sequence may be a read error, since a much larger clone differs from it by one base. The chain uses TRBV6-5 and TRBJ2-2, with D perhaps TRBD1 (5 bases). Germline CDR1 reads MNHEY; CDR2 reads SVGAGI. The CDR3 totals 14 residues. CDR3 protein: CASNYSAGPGELFF. CDR3 bases: TGTGCCAGCAATTACTCGGCAGGGCCCGGGGAGCTGTTTTTT.

Remarks on this clonotype: A much larger clonotype is one base distant, so this may be a read error. The genes are TRBV11-1 and TRBJ2-1; the D gene is possibly TRBD1 (6 bases). Trimming took 7 bases from V and 5 from J, leaving 12 bases between them. The CDR3 has 13 residues. Per the germline V gene, CDR1 is SGHAT and CDR2 is FQDESV (reference sequence). CDR3 in amino acids: CASILGQNNEQFF. The CDR3 region has the DNA TGTGCCAGCATACTAGGACAGAACAATGAGCAGTTCTTC.

With regard to this clonotype: One end of the junction does not line up with germline, which may come from a read error. The chain combines TRBV29-1 with TRBJ2-7; 9 bases match TRBD1. This CDR3 is 15 amino acids long. The V gene's germline CDR1 is SQVTM and CDR2 ANQGSEA. The CDR3 coding sequence is TGCAGCGTTGGTACAACCGGGACAGGGCCCTACGGGCAGTACTTC. The encoded protein is CSVGTTGTGPYGQYF.

This clonotype was picked up one time. One junction end disagrees with the germline gene, perhaps due to a read error. In DNA, the CDR3 is TGCAGCGTTGGTCAGGGGGGGAACACCGCGGAGCTGTTTTTT. Translated: CSVGQGGNTAELFF. V is TRBV29-1 and J is TRBJ2-2; either TRBD1 or TRBD2 may fit D (7 bases each). The CDR3 extends over 14 amino acids. CDR1 and CDR2 (germline): SQVTM, ANQGSEA.

V usage is TRBV27 and J usage is TRBJ2-1, with TRBD1 as a possible D gene (5 bases). The CDR3 covers 12 residues. Trimming cost V 5 bases and J 10 bases, with 12 bases left between them. The germline gives CDR1 MNHEY, CDR2 SMNVEV (reference sequence). This chain's CDR3 is CASSGRVFEQFF. The CDR3 DNA follows: TGTGCCAGCAGTGGCAGGGTCTTCGAGCAGTTCTTC.

This clonotype has a handful of counts. V usage is TRBV13 and J usage is TRBJ1-2; unclear D gene. V was trimmed by 0 bases and J by 0 bases, leaving 5 bases between them. Germline CDR1 and CDR2: PRHDT and FYEKMQ (reference sequence). The CDR3 sequence is 14 residues long. The CDR3 region is CASSLGGSNYGYTF. In nucleotides, the CDR3 is TGTGCCAGCAGCTTAGGGGGTTCTAACTATGGCTACACCTTC.

V gene TRBV12-5 combines with J gene TRBJ2-1, with D tentatively TRBD2 (6 bases). Germline V gene lookup returns CDR1 LGHNT and CDR2 FRNRAP. CDR3 length: 14 amino acids. V was clipped by 7 bases and J by 3 bases, with 13 bases between them. The CDR3 nucleotides are TGTGCTAGTGAATTGACTAGGGGCTACAATGAGCAGTTCTTC. Its translation is CASELTRGYNEQFF.

Worth noting for this clonotype: Likely a read error: the CDR3 ends without its conserved phenylalanine or tryptophan. V usage is TRBV6-2 or TRBV6-3 and J usage is TRBJ2-7; TRBD1 matches 9 bases. V trimming: 5 bases; J trimming: 5 bases; junction bases outside the gene matches: 7. There are 14 residues in the CDR3. Germline CDR1 and CDR2: MNHEY and SVGEGT. The CDR3, as DNA: TGTGCCAGCAGTCTCCGGGACAGGGCCCACGAGCAGTACTTA. It translates to CASSLRDRAHEQYL.

The chain combines TRBV5-4 with TRBJ2-5; tentatively, D is TRBD2 (6 bases). V was shortened by 4 bases and J by 4 bases, with 20 bases between the two germline ends. Germline assignment: CDR1 SGHNT and CDR2 YYREEE (reference sequence). CDR3 length: 16 residues. The CDR3 bases are TGTGCCAGCAGCCCTCCCCGGGACTCTAGAGGAGAGACCCAGTACTTC. Protein product: CASSPPRDSRGETQYF.

This clonotype was counted at least ten times. The V call is TRBV4-3, the J call TRBJ2-7, with 10 positions matching TRBD1. Germline CDR1 LGHNA, CDR2 YSLEER. This CDR3 spans 15 amino acids. The J segment lost 4 bases and the V segment lost 2 bases, leaving 5 bases of the junction unmatched. The chain's CDR3 is CASSQTRQGAYEQYF. The CDR3 region has the DNA TGCGCCAGCAGCCAAACTCGACAGGGGGCTTACGAGCAGTACTTC.

Regarding this clonotype: An end of the junction does not agree with germline; a read error may underlie this. The V call is TRBV10-3, the J call TRBJ1-1; unclear D gene. Germline CDR1 ENHRY, CDR2 SYGVKD. This CDR3 is built from 13 residues. The CDR3: CAIRNGENSEAFF. DNA for the CDR3: TGTGCCATCAGAAACGGGGAGAACAGTGAAGCTTTCTTT.

Concerning this clonotype itself: A read error may be the cause here, since a much bigger clone is one base away. The chain employs TRBV28 and TRBJ2-7; a weak D match, TRBD2 (5 bases). Per the germline V gene, CDR1 is MDHEN and CDR2 is SYDVKM. The CDR3 spans 13 residues. CDR3 DNA: TGTGCCAGCACACGTGGCGGGCCCTACGGGCAGTACTTC. This translates into CASTRGGPYGQYF.

To note about this clonotype: The junction departs from germline at one end; a sequencing error may be responsible. The chain carries TRBV11-2 and TRBJ2-5, with D unclear. CDR3 size: 13 residues. Germline-derived CDR1 and CDR2 are SGHAT and FQNNGV. CDR3 nucleotides: TGTGCCAGTAGCTTAGATACCCACGGGACCCAGTACTTC. Amino acid sequence: CASSLDTHGTQYF.

The chain has TRBV12-3 or TRBV12-4 and TRBJ2-7; D not certain. V shed 8 bases and J shed 2 bases, with 13 bases lying between them. The CDR3 contains 13 residues. CDR3: CASSERPTYEQYF. DNA for the CDR3: TGTGCCAGCTCGGAGAGGCCAACCTACGAGCAGTACTTC.

A word on this clonotype: A much bigger clone sits one base away, suggesting this may be a read error. This chain connects TRBV29-1 to TRBJ1-2; maybe TRBD1 (6 bases). Trimming left V 7 bases short and J 4 bases short, with 13 bases between. Germline CDR1 is SQVTM and CDR2 is ANQGSEA. The CDR3 covers 12 residues. The CDR3 DNA follows: TGCAGCGCACAGGGTTATGGCTATGGCTACACCTTC. This gives the protein CSAQGYGYGYTF.

In the case of this clonotype: The junction differs from germline at one of its ends, possibly a read error. V usage is TRBV29-1 and J usage is TRBJ2-7; D is unresolved. Per the germline V gene, CDR1 is SQVTM and CDR2 is ANQGSEA. There are 13 residues in the CDR3. The CDR3 DNA reads as TGCAGCGTTGTAGGTGGGTCACAGTACGAGCATTACTTC. Encoded protein: CSVVGGSQYEHYF.

This clonotype was counted a single time. V usage is TRBV11-2 and J usage is TRBJ2-1, with D possibly being TRBD2 (5 bases). The CDR3 consists of 15 residues. Germline assignment: CDR1 SGHAT and CDR2 FQNNGV. With 5 bases removed from V and 4 bases from J, the gap between germline ends came to 15 bases. The CDR3 sequence is CASSTGAGGYNEQFF. The CDR3 coding sequence is TGTGCCAGCAGCACCGGAGCAGGAGGATACAATGAGCAGTTCTTC. The variable domain in full, with the rest retrieved from reference TRBV11-2 and TRBJ2-1, is EAGVAQSPRYKIIEKRQSVAFWCNPISGHATLYWYQQILGQGPKLLIQFQNNGVVDDSQLPKDRFSAERLKGVDSTLKIQPAKLEDSAVYLCASSTGAGGYNEQFFGPGTRLTVL.

The gene calls are TRBV7-2 and TRBJ1-4, with no clear D. The ends were cut back, 5 bases at V and 7 bases at J, with 14 bases in the middle. The CDR3 length is 14 residues. The germline V gene encodes CDR1 SGHTA and CDR2 FQGNSA. Here the CDR3 DNA reads TGTGCCAGCAGCATACACCCGGGAGGTGAAAAACTGTTTTTT. This translates into CASSIHPGGEKLFF.

Written as DNA, the CDR3 is TGTGTCAGAAGTACACACTACGAGCAGTACTTC. It yields the protein CVRSTHYEQYF. This chain connects TRBV6-6 to TRBJ2-7, with D uncertain. The CDR3 extends over 11 amino acids. CDR1 is MNHNY, CDR2 SVGAGI, per germline (reference sequence).

The gene calls are TRBV5-6 and TRBJ2-1; 8 nucleotides align to TRBD1. Germline values: CDR1 SGHDT, CDR2 YYEEEE. This CDR3 region has 15 residues. Trimming cost V 4 bases and J 2 bases; bases outside gene matches: 5. In DNA form, the CDR3 reads TGTGCCAGCAGCGAGGACAGGGCCGCCTACAATGAGCAGTTCTTC. This encodes CASSEDRAAYNEQFF. The complete variable domain, with remaining parts taken from reference TRBV5-6 and TRBJ2-1, reads DAGVTQSPTHLIKTRGQQVTLRCSPKSGHDTVSWYQQALGQGPQFIFQYYEEEERQRGNFPDRFSGHQFPNYSSELNVNALLLGDSALYLCASSEDRAAYNEQFFGPGTRLTVL.

With respect to this clonotype: Given the absence of the conserved phenylalanine or tryptophan at the CDR3 end, a read error is likely. The V gene is TRBV4-2, the J gene TRBJ2-2; 10 bases line up with TRBD1. CDR1 and CDR2 (germline): LGHNA, YNFKEQ. The length of the CDR3 is 16 residues. In DNA form, the CDR3 reads TGCGCCAGCGGCCGGGTCCCGGGACAGGGGTCCGGGGAGCTGTTTATT. It is translated as CASGRVPGQGSGELFI.

With respect to this clonotype: The germline gene is not matched at one end of the junction; a read error may be the cause. This chain uses TRBV4-2 with TRBJ2-3, with D possibly matching TRBD2 (6 bases). The CDR3 loop spans 16 amino acids. The germline V gene encodes CDR1 LGHNA and CDR2 YNFKEQ. The CDR3 DNA reads as TGTGCCAGCAGCCAAGCGGGGTGGGAGGACGCAGATACGGAGTATTTT. Encoded protein: CASSQAGWEDADTEYF.

As concerns this clonotype: Possible read error: a much larger clone is one base away. The chain couples TRBV10-3 to TRBJ2-5, with 8 bases fitting TRBD1. Germline CDR1 and CDR2: ENHRY and SYGVKD. This CDR3 region has 15 residues. The DNA for the CDR3 is TGTACCATCAGTGAACAGGGGGGTTTATTAGAGACCCAGTACTTC. Protein: CTISEQGGLLETQYF.

Note on this clonotype: One junction end does not reproduce the germline sequence, and a read error may be involved. The CDR3 bases are TGTGCCAGCACTCAAATAGCGGGAGGGCCCGACTCCTACAATGGGCAGTCCTTC. Its protein is CASTQIAGGPDSYNGQSF. The chain has TRBV6-6 and TRBJ2-1; 11 bases fit TRBD2. CDR1 is MNHNY and CDR2 is SVGAGI in the germline V gene (reference sequence). The CDR3 is made up of 18 amino acids.